The next 9 T cell receptor beta chains were all read from a single sample in a study of T cell responses to AZD1222 COVID-19 vaccine. The table came from immunoSEQ multiplex PCR; TCRdb's copy has only in-frame clones and leaves some out. This table holds some 100,000 clones, roughly nine tenths found once. Sample: peripheral blood, taken on day 0 of AZD1222 vaccination. The receptor source for this set is an adult in good health.

The chain has TRBV19 and TRBJ1-5, with a weak D call TRBD1 (5 bases). This CDR3 has 15 amino acids. V was cut by 6 bases and J by 4 bases, with 16 bases left in between. Germline CDR1 and CDR2: LNHDA and SQIVND (reference sequence). The CDR3 here is CASSPGTVLNQPQHF. DNA for the CDR3: TGTGCCAGTAGCCCGGGGACGGTTCTTAATCAGCCCCAGCATTTT.

V gene TRBV4-3 combines with J gene TRBJ2-1; 11 bases are shared with TRBD2. The CDR3 sequence is 19 residues long. V shed 2 bases and J 4 bases; nucleotides not matched to a gene: 13. Germline V gene data show CDR1 as LGHNA and CDR2 as YSLEER. The CDR3 DNA is TGCGCCAGCAGCCAATCCCGGTCGGTAGCGGGAGGGCCGTACAATGAGCAGTTCTTC. Translated, it gives CASSQSRSVAGGPYNEQFF.

This CDR3 is CASSNTVGREKLFF. The CDR3 nucleotides read TGTGCCAGCAGCAACACGGTGGGGCGGGAAAAACTGTTTTTT. The V gene is TRBV5-4, the J gene TRBJ1-4; perhaps TRBD1 as D (5 bases). Trimming took off 4 bases at V and 8 bases at J, with 15 bases between the two ends. The germline V gene has CDR1 SGHNT and CDR2 YYREEE (reference sequence). The CDR3 contains 14 residues.

The chain's CDR3 is CASSFGGNTEAFF. CDR3 sequence (DNA): TGTGCCAGCAGTTTTGGGGGGAACACTGAAGCTTTCTTT. The rearrangement uses TRBV27 and TRBJ1-1; the D gene is possibly TRBD1 (5 bases). The ends were cut back, 3 bases at V and 1 base at J, with 6 bases in the middle. CDR3 length equals 13 residues. Germline values: CDR1 MNHEY, CDR2 SMNVEV (reference sequence).

The chain employs TRBV27 and TRBJ1-5; tentatively, D is TRBD1 (5 bases). Germline V gene sequence: CDR1 MNHEY, CDR2 SMNVEV (reference sequence). The CDR3 contains 13 residues. V lost 2 bases to trimming and J lost 7 bases, with 9 bases between them. CDR3 bases: TGTGCCAGCAGTTTAGAGGGGCAACAGCCCCAGCATTTT. Its protein is CASSLEGQQPQHF.

This rearrangement joins TRBV6-5 to TRBJ2-5; D is tentatively TRBD1 or TRBD2 (5 bases each). V was trimmed by 0 bases and J by 1 base, leaving 6 bases between them. Looked up from germline, CDR1 is MNHEY and CDR2 is SVGAGI. The CDR3 sequence is 14 residues long. The CDR3 loop reads CASSYSGTQETQYF. CDR3 in DNA: TGTGCCAGCAGTTACTCGGGGACCCAAGAGACCCAGTACTTC.

V gene TRBV14 combines with J gene TRBJ2-5; tentatively, D is TRBD1 (6 bases). Germline V CDR1 and CDR2: SGHDN, FVKESK. V was trimmed by 4 bases and J by 1 base, leaving 13 bases between them. The CDR3 extends over 15 amino acids. CDR3 region: CASSPRTATQETQYF. The CDR3 DNA sequence: TGTGCCAGCAGCCCCAGGACAGCGACCCAAGAGACCCAGTACTTC. The complete variable domain, with remaining parts taken from reference TRBV14 and TRBJ2-5, reads EAGVTQFPSHSVIEKGQTVTLRCDPISGHDNLYWYRRVMGKEIKFLLHFVKESKQDESGMPNNRFLAERTGGTYSTLKVQPAELEDSGVYFCASSPRTATQETQYFGPGTRLLVL.

The gene calls are TRBV7-9 and TRBJ1-1; a weak D match, TRBD1 (5 bases). The CDR3 has 13 residues. The V end was cut by 0 bases, the J end by 7 bases, with 9 bases between. The V gene's germline CDR1 is SEHNR and CDR2 FQNEAQ (reference sequence). The CDR3: CASSLAGTDEAFF. DNA of the CDR3: TGTGCCAGCAGCTTAGCCGGGACCGATGAAGCTTTCTTT.

This clone was counted a single time. J is TRBJ2-7 and V is TRBV29-1, with 10 bases identical to TRBD2. Germline assignment: CDR1 SQVTM and CDR2 ANQGSEA. After removal of 4 bases from V and 6 bases from J, the junction contained 12 bases not matched to a gene. The CDR3 runs to 15 residues. DNA of the CDR3: TGCAGCGTTGGGGCTGCCAGCGGGAGGGTGAGCGAGCAGTACTTC. Protein: CSVGAASGRVSEQYF.